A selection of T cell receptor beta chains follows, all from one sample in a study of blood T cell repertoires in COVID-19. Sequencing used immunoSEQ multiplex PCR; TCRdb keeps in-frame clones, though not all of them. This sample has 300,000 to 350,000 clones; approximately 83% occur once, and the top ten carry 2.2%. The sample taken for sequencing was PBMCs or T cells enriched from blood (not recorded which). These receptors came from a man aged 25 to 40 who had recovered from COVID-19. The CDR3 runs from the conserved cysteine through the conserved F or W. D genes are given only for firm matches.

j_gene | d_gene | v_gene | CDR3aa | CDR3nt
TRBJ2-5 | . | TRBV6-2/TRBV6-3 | CASSQIQETQYF | TGTGCCAGCAGCCAAATACAAGAGACCCAGTACTTC
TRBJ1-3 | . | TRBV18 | CASSPRQSLSGNTIYF | TGTGCCAGCTCACCACGCCAGTCTCTCTCTGGAAACACCATATATTTT
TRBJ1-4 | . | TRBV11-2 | CASSLRYSLNEKLFF | TGTGCCAGCAGCTTACGTTACAGCTTAAATGAAAAACTGTTTTTT
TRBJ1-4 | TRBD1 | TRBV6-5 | CASTRDRDEKLFF | TGTGCCAGCACCCGGGACAGGGATGAAAAACTGTTTTTT
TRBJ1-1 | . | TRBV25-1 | CASSEYGSGNTEAFF | TGTGCCAGCAGTGAATACGGGTCGGGGAACACTGAAGCTTTCTTT
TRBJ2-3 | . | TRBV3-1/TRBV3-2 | CASSTHPGDTQYF | TGTGCCAGCAGCACCCACCCCGGTGATACGCAGTATTTT
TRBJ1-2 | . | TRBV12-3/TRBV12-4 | CASSLARGGITF | TGTGCCAGCAGTTTAGCGCGGGGGGGTATCACCTTC
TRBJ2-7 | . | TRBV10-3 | CAISEGATSYEQYF | TGTGCCATCAGTGAAGGGGCGACCTCCTACGAGCAGTACTTC
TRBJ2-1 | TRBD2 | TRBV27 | CASSFGGFNNEQFF | TGTGCCAGCAGTTTCGGGGGGTTCAACAATGAGCAGTTCTTC
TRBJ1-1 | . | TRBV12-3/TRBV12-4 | CASTFTVNTEAFF | TGTGCCAGCACCTTCACAGTGAACACTGAAGCTTTCTTT
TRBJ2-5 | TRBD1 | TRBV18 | CASSLNRDSFSETQYF | TGTGCCAGCTCTCTTAACCGGGACAGTTTTTCGGAGACCCAGTACTTC
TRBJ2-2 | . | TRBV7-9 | CASSNVWGVGTGELFF | TGTGCCAGCAGCAACGTTTGGGGGGTAGGCACCGGGGAGCTGTTTTTT